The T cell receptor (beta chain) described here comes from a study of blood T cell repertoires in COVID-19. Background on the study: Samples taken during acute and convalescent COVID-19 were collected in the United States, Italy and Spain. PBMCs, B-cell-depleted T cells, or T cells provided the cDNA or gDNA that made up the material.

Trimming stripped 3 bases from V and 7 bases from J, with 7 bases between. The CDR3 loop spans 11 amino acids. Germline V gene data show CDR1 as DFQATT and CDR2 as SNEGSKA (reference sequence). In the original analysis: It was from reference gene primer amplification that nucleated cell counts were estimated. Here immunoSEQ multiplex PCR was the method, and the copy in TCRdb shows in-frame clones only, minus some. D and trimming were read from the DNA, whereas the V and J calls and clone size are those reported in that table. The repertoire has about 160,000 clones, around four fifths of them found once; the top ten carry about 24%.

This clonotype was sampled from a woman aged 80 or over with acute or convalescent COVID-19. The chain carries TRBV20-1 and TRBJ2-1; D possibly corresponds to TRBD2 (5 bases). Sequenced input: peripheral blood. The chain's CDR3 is CSASRGNEQFF. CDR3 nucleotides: TGCAGTGCTAGTAGAGGGAATGAGCAGTTCTTC.